Sequencing of this TCR beta chain was carried out in a study of blood T cell repertoires in COVID-19. CDR1 SGHRS and CDR2 YFSETQ come from the germline V gene. V gave up 4 bases and J gave up 5 bases; unmatched junction bases: 8. The CDR3 sequence is 14 residues long. This clone was detected a few times. Generated by immunoSEQ multiplex PCR, the TCRdb table keeps only in-frame clones and is missing some. The repertoire holds approximately 460,000 clones, with 85% to 90% as singletons. V and J are TRBV5-1 and TRBJ2-7; 8 positions agree with TRBD1. This TCR was recovered from a man between 18 and 29 years old with COVID-19, enrolled during active disease. The sequenced sample consisted of peripheral blood. CDR3 protein: CASSPDRAKNEQYF. Here the CDR3 DNA reads TGCGCCAGCAGCCCGGACAGGGCGAAGAACGAGCAGTACTTC. The variable domain in full, completed from reference TRBV5-1 and TRBJ2-7, reads KAGVTQTPRYLIKTRGQQVTLSCSPISGHRSVSWYQQTPGQGLQFLFEYFSETQRNKGNFPGRFSGRQFSNSRSEMNVSTLELGDSALYLCASSPDRAKNEQYFGPGTRLTVT.